Below are 15 T cell receptor beta chains sequenced from a single sample in a study of cytomegalovirus exposure and HLA in healthy donors. The PCR used 60 Vbeta and 13 Jbeta primers. Sequencing used immunoSEQ multiplex PCR; TCRdb keeps in-frame clones, though not all of them. Of about 190,000 clones listed, about 86% are singletons. Material: PBMCs. The receptors here all came from a man aged 35 to 55 in good health and CMV-seropositive.

The table lists this clone with a few counts. This sequence joins TRBV6-6 and TRBJ2-1; 7 positions match TRBD2. This CDR3 comprises 15 residues. V shed 6 bases, J shed 2 bases, and the junction held 7 bases outside the gene matches. Germline lookup yields CDR1 MNHNY and CDR2 SVGAGI (reference sequence). The CDR3 reads CASRGSGKTYNEQFF. For the CDR3, the DNA is TGTGCCAGCAGGGGCAGCGGGAAGACCTACAATGAGCAGTTCTTC.

V usage is TRBV5-1 and J usage is TRBJ1-6; D is ambiguous. The length of the CDR3 is 14 residues. Trimming removed 1 base from V and 11 bases from J, with 13 bases in between. Germline V lookup: CDR1 SGHRS, CDR2 YFSETQ. The CDR3 spells CASSLTGRETPLHF. The CDR3 coding sequence is TGCGCCAGCAGCTTGACCGGTCGGGAGACACCCCTCCACTTT.

This chain uses TRBV6-1 with TRBJ2-7; D perhaps matches TRBD1 (6 bases). The ends were cut back, 1 base at V and 3 bases at J, with 13 bases in the middle. The CDR3 has 15 residues. Germline V lookup: CDR1 MNHNS, CDR2 SASEGT. The CDR3 here is CASSEGQGLVYEQYF. The CDR3 DNA is TGTGCCAGCAGTGAAGGGCAGGGGCTCGTCTACGAGCAGTACTTC.

A single count supports this clone. The V gene is TRBV10-1, the J gene TRBJ2-7; TRBD1 might be the D (6 bases). CDR3 length: 14 residues. CDR1 and CDR2 from the germline V gene are WNHNN and SYGVQD (reference sequence). V was shortened by 0 bases and J by 7 bases, with 13 bases between the two germline ends. The CDR3 loop is CASSESLGAREQYF. DNA of the CDR3: TGCGCCAGCAGTGAGTCATTGGGGGCGCGGGAGCAGTACTTC.

This chain links TRBV7-2 with TRBJ2-1, with D hard to call. The CDR3 is 11 residues long. V lost 5 bases and J lost 8, with 7 bases in between. From germline, CDR1 is SGHTA and CDR2 FQGNSA. CDR3 in amino acids: CASSPFHEQFF. The CDR3 DNA follows: TGTGCCAGCAGCCCCTTCCATGAGCAGTTCTTC.

This sequence joins TRBV6-1 and TRBJ1-1, with 9 positions matching TRBD1. V was clipped by 10 bases and J by 5 bases; unmatched bases: 8. The CDR3 is 13 residues long. Per germline, CDR1 MNHNS and CDR2 SASEGT. CDR3 sequence (DNA): TGTGCCACCGTACAGGGGGCGCGGACTGAAGCTTTCTTT. It yields the protein CATVQGARTEAFF.

This clone has more than one count but fewer than ten. The CDR3 reads CASSATTNTGELFF. DNA of the CDR3: TGTGCCAGCAGTGCAACAACGAACACCGGGGAGCTGTTTTTT. The rearrangement links TRBV6-5 to TRBJ2-2, with unresolved D. The V gene's germline CDR1 is MNHEY and CDR2 SVGAGI. This CDR3 has 14 amino acids. Trimming removed 5 bases at V and 0 bases at J, with 7 bases between.

The J gene is TRBJ2-7, the V gene TRBV4-3, with D perhaps matching TRBD2 (7 bases). Looked up from germline, CDR1 is LGHNA and CDR2 is YSLEER. CDR3 length equals 16 residues. V was pared by 0 bases and J by 2 bases, with 14 bases between. CDR3 sequence: CASSQEGRGRAYEQYF. The CDR3 region has the DNA TGCGCCAGCAGCCAAGAAGGGCGGGGGCGAGCCTACGAGCAGTACTTC.

V usage is TRBV15 and J usage is TRBJ1-4, with D possibly being TRBD1 (6 bases). The germline V gene encodes CDR1 LNHNV and CDR2 YYDKDF (reference sequence). The CDR3 is 15 residues long. Trimming shortened V by 5 bases and J by 8 bases, and 18 bases separated the two germline ends. This CDR3 reads CATSLGRARGEKLFF. DNA for the CDR3: TGTGCCACCAGCCTCGGCCGGGCTAGGGGGGAAAAACTGTTTTTT.

The rearrangement uses TRBV27 and TRBJ2-7; D possibly corresponds to TRBD2 (6 bases). In germline, CDR1 is MNHEY, CDR2 SMNVEV (reference sequence). This CDR3 contains 15 residues. Trimming left V 2 bases short and J 3 bases short, with 14 bases between. The CDR3 sequence is CASSLRGKPLYEQYF. The CDR3, as DNA: TGTGCCAGCAGTTTACGGGGGAAACCGCTCTACGAGCAGTACTTC.

The table lists this clone with a few counts. The chain joins TRBV6-6 to TRBJ1-2; TRBD1 might be the D (6 bases). Per germline, CDR1 MNHNY and CDR2 SVGAGI (reference sequence). This CDR3 has 13 amino acids. The V end was cut by 5 bases, the J end by 4 bases, with 11 bases between. As DNA, the CDR3 is TGTGCCAGCAGTCTACTAGGGGGCTATGGCTACACCTTC. Its translation is CASSLLGGYGYTF.

The chain couples TRBV18 to TRBJ2-2; 11 bases agree with TRBD2. CDR1 and CDR2 (germline): KGHSH, LQKENI. V shed 0 bases, J shed 0 bases, and the junction held 0 bases outside the gene matches. The CDR3 contains 17 residues. This CDR3 reads CASSPPGLAANTGELFF. CDR3 bases: TGTGCCAGCTCACCACCGGGACTAGCGGCGAACACCGGGGAGCTGTTTTTT.

This clone was counted a few times. The chain carries TRBV4-3 and TRBJ1-5; possibly TRBD1 for D (5 bases). V lost 0 bases, J lost 2 bases, and 11 bases lay in between. The CDR3 is made up of 16 amino acids. CDR1 and CDR2 (germline): LGHNA, YSLEER. The CDR3 is CASSQEPPGCNQPQHF. The DNA for the CDR3 is TGCGCCAGCAGCCAAGAACCCCCAGGGTGCAATCAGCCCCAGCATTTT.

CDR3 region: CASSNFQGLGNQPQHF. The CDR3 DNA follows: TGTGCCAGCAGCAACTTTCAGGGGTTGGGGAATCAGCCCCAGCATTTT. The chain combines TRBV27 with TRBJ1-5; D possibly corresponds to TRBD1 (6 bases). The CDR3 length is 16 residues. Deletions cut 6 bases from V and 4 bases from J, with 19 bases between. Germline V CDR1 and CDR2: MNHEY, SMNVEV (reference sequence).

J is TRBJ1-4 and V is TRBV11-2, with a possible D match to TRBD1 (5 bases). From germline, CDR1 is SGHAT and CDR2 FQNNGV. The CDR3 has 14 amino acids. V lost 5 bases and J lost 5, with 12 bases in between. CDR3: CASSPRALNEKLFF. The CDR3 DNA reads as TGTGCCAGCAGCCCCAGGGCGTTGAATGAAAAACTGTTTTTT.